This T cell receptor beta chain appears in the sequencing data of a study of T-cell reconstitution after alpha-beta-depleted transplantation in children. Preparation of the TCRbeta library was carried out with unique molecular identifiers. TCRdb redid the calling of the PCR reads with MiXCR, one entry per CDR3 protein. This sample has approximately 640,000 distinct CDR3 sequences, with 16% found just once. V gave up 2 bases and J gave up 3 bases, with 14 bases separating them. The germline gives CDR1 LGHNA, CDR2 YSLEER. The length of the CDR3 is 15 residues. This clonotype was seen at least ten times.

The origin of this receptor is a human donor who donated a stem cell graft to a child with acute myeloid leukemia. This chain connects TRBV4-3 to TRBJ2-7; D is possibly TRBD1 (7 bases). The source was PBMCs from the stem cell graft donor, collected from the stem cell graft. In DNA, the CDR3 is TGCGCCAGCAGCCAAAACCACAGGGGAGGCTACGAGCAGTACTTC. It is translated as CASSQNHRGGYEQYF.